The 16 T cell receptor beta chains below all came from one sample that was sequenced in a study of shared clonotypes between healthy human individuals. This table comes from immunoSEQ multiplex PCR, and its TCRdb copy is limited to in-frame clones, with some not included. The sample consists of 2,500,000 or so clones, more than 80% of them appearing once. The sequenced sample was naive CD4+ T cells sorted from blood. Indicated subset: CD45RA+ positively selected. Receptor source: a young man in good health.

The CDR3 reads CASSERTGEQYF. CDR3 nucleotides: TGTGCCAGTAGTGAACGGACAGGCGAGCAGTACTTC. V usage is TRBV19 and J usage is TRBJ2-7, with TRBD1 identical over 7 bases. The trim removed 5 bases at V and 6 bases at J, leaving 4 bases unmatched. Germline V gene sequence: CDR1 LNHDA, CDR2 SQIVND (reference sequence). The CDR3 extends over 12 amino acids.

The chain joins TRBV6-1 to TRBJ2-2; D is ambiguous. V was trimmed by 4 bases and J by 8 bases, leaving 5 bases between them. Germline CDR1 is MNHNS and CDR2 is SASEGT. The length of the CDR3 is 11 residues. DNA of the CDR3: TGTGCCAGCAGTGTTGAGGGGGAGCTGTTTTTT. This encodes CASSVEGELFF.

The chain couples TRBV28 to TRBJ1-1; perhaps TRBD1 as D (5 bases). In germline, CDR1 is MDHEN, CDR2 SYDVKM. The CDR3 has 15 residues. The V and J ends lost 5 bases and 1 base respectively, with 14 bases between them. CDR3 region: CASSPGGERNTEAFF. In DNA form, the CDR3 reads TGTGCCAGCAGTCCTGGGGGAGAGCGGAACACTGAAGCTTTCTTT.

The chain combines TRBV4-1 with TRBJ2-5; 7 bases map to TRBD1. The J call may be mistaken, given a closer DNA end match to TRBJ2-7. The CDR3 covers 16 residues. Looked up from germline, CDR1 is MGHRA and CDR2 is YSYEKL. CDR3 amino acids: CASSQDPGTANYEQYF. The CDR3 DNA reads TGCGCCAGCAGCCAAGATCCCGGGACAGCTAACTACGAGCAGTACTTC.

This chain joins TRBV9 and TRBJ2-3; D not resolved. V lost 6 bases to trimming and J lost 0 bases, with 17 bases between them. This CDR3 has 16 amino acids. The germline CDR1 and CDR2 sequences are SGDLS and YYNGEE. CDR3 residues: CASTLGVSSSTDTQYF. CDR3 in DNA: TGTGCCAGCACCCTGGGCGTTTCGTCTAGCACAGATACGCAGTATTTT.

The chain carries TRBV9 and TRBJ2-3, with D perhaps TRBD1 (5 bases). V gave up 2 bases and J gave up 1 base, with 11 bases separating them. The CDR3 has 15 amino acids. From germline, CDR1 is SGDLS and CDR2 YYNGEE. CDR3 sequence (DNA): TGTGCCAGCAGCGTTAGTATAGGGGGCACAGATACGCAGTATTTT. Its translation is CASSVSIGGTDTQYF.

To note about this clone: Relative to the germline gene, one junction end is altered; a read error may explain this. The gene calls are TRBV6-1 and TRBJ1-5, with 8 bases aligning to TRBD1. This CDR3 has 15 amino acids. Germline V gene lookup returns CDR1 MNHNS and CDR2 SASEGT. The CDR3 loop reads CASREGPGGSQPQHF. The CDR3 DNA sequence: TGTGCCAGCAGAGAAGGTCCAGGGGGCAGCCAGCCCCAGCATTTT.

J is TRBJ1-5 and V is TRBV7-3; 8 bases are a match to TRBD1. CDR1 and CDR2 (germline): SGHTA, FQGTGA. This CDR3 has 13 residues. Losses at the gene ends were 5 bases for V and 7 bases for J; bases not matched to a gene: 4. The CDR3 region has the DNA TGTGCCAGCAGCCTACAGGGGGGGCAGCCCCAGCATTTT. Protein product: CASSLQGGQPQHF.

The chain carries TRBV21-1 and TRBJ2-2. TRBV21-1 constitutes a pseudogene. The CDR3 is 13 amino acids. This CDR3 is CASPRRDTGELFF. CDR3 bases: TGTGCCAGCCCTCGAAGGGACACCGGGGAGCTGTTTTTT.

This chain joins TRBV7-9 and TRBJ2-2, with TRBD1 matching 7 bases. The V segment lost 4 bases and the J segment 4 bases; nucleotides outside the gene matches: 6. Germline V gene data show CDR1 as SEHNR and CDR2 as FQNEAQ (reference sequence). The CDR3 sequence is 15 residues long. DNA of the CDR3: TGTGCCAGCAGCTCCTTGGACAGGAGCACCGGGGAGCTGTTTTTT. Protein sequence: CASSSLDRSTGELFF.

With respect to this clone: This CDR3 is also generated by other DNA sequences in the sample. The V call is TRBV5-1, the J call TRBJ2-5; TRBD2 aligns across 7 bases. Trimming removed 0 bases from V and 2 bases from J; junction bases left unmatched: 1. This CDR3 spans 14 amino acids. The germline CDR1 and CDR2 sequences are SGHRS and YFSETQ. CDR3 residues: CASSLGGGQETQYF. The DNA of the CDR3 is TGCGCCAGCAGCTTGGGCGGGGGTCAAGAGACCCAGTACTTC.

This chain connects TRBV7-2 to TRBJ2-3; the D gene is possibly TRBD1 (6 bases). With 1 base removed from V and 6 bases from J, the gap between germline ends came to 11 bases. The V gene's germline CDR1 is SGHTA and CDR2 FQGNSA. The CDR3 spans 14 residues. DNA of the CDR3: TGTGCCAGCAGCTTAGGGACAGTCATGGATACGCAGTATTTT. This codes for CASSLGTVMDTQYF.

V and J are TRBV4-1 and TRBJ2-2; TRBD2 aligns across 8 bases. In germline, CDR1 is MGHRA, CDR2 YSYEKL. V lost 4 bases and J lost 7; bases outside the gene matches: 8. The CDR3 runs 15 residues. DNA for the CDR3: TGCGCCAGCAGCCCCCAGCGGGAGAGAGGCGGGGAGCTGTTTTTT. Protein: CASSPQRERGGELFF.

With respect to this clone: The sample holds other DNA sequences that translate to the same CDR3. The chain combines TRBV5-1 with TRBJ2-2; D is undetermined. Trimming took 1 base from V and 4 from J, leaving 5 bases between them. Germline values: CDR1 SGHRS, CDR2 YFSETQ. The CDR3 totals 13 residues. CDR3: CASSLSATGELFF. CDR3 DNA sequence: TGCGCCAGCAGCTTGTCAGCCACCGGGGAGCTGTTTTTT. The full variable domain, with the rest looked up from reference TRBV5-1 and TRBJ2-2, is KAGVTQTPRYLIKTRGQQVTLSCSPISGHRSVSWYQQTPGQGLQFLFEYFSETQRNKGNFPGRFSGRQFSNSRSEMNVSTLELGDSALYLCASSLSATGELFFGEGSRLTVL.

The chain joins TRBV11-2 to TRBJ2-5, with D unclear. Trimming removed 5 bases at V and 5 bases at J, with 12 bases between. The CDR3 contains 13 residues. From germline, CDR1 is SGHAT and CDR2 FQNNGV. CDR3 in amino acids: CASSPSPGETQYF. The CDR3 DNA is TGTGCCAGCAGCCCCTCCCCTGGGGAGACCCAGTACTTC.

This clone was picked up a small number of times. V and J are TRBV6-6 and TRBJ2-3; D gene ambiguous. Germline CDR1 MNHNY, CDR2 SVGAGI (reference sequence). Trimming cost V 6 bases and J 2 bases, with 3 bases left between them. This CDR3 has 11 residues. The CDR3 reads CASRFTDTQYF. CDR3 in DNA: TGTGCCAGCAGGTTCACAGATACGCAGTATTTT.